This TCR beta chain was sequenced for a study of cytomegalovirus exposure and HLA in healthy donors. About the research overall: There were approximately 400 genotyped donors. Of these, about 86% fell in the genetic ancestry cluster associated with self-reported Caucasian donors. General study findings and limits: Some public TCRs appeared in many individuals, while most sequences were rare.

Comments on this clone: Its antigen is undetermined.

The CDR3 consists of 13 residues. Trimming cost V 3 bases and J 6 bases, with 9 bases left between them. In germline, CDR1 is MRHNA, CDR2 SNTAGT. Primers: 60 Vbeta forward and 13 Jbeta reverse. In the study's own analysis: A follow-up analysis tallied tens of millions of unique TCR beta chains, approximately 11 million shared. The data were produced by immunoSEQ multiplex PCR, yet TCRdb's version contains in-frame clones alone and is incomplete. V, J and clone size derive from that table, while D and trimming were established from the DNA sequence. Of some 150,000 clones detected, roughly four fifths appear once; the ten largest clones hold 13%. As for the donors, each was a healthy bone marrow donor.

The TCR comes from a woman in her 50s in good health and CMV-seronegative. The chain joins TRBV6-4 to TRBJ1-5; no clear D gene. The sequenced sample consisted of PBMCs. CDR3: CASSESLAQPQHF. CDR3 nucleotides: TGTGCCAGCAGTGAATCCTTGGCTCAGCCCCAGCATTTT.